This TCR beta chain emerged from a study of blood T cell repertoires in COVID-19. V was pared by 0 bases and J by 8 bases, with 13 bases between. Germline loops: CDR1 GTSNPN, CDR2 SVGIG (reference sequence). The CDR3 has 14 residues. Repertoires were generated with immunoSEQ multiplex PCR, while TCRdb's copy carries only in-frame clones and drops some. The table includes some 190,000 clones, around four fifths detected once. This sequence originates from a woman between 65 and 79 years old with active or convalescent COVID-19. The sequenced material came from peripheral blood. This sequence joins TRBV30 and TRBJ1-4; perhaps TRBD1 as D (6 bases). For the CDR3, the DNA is TGTGCCTGGAGTGTCGGGGGGGCCTGGGAAAAACTGTTTTTT. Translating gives CAWSVGGAWEKLFF.